This T cell receptor beta chain was identified during a study of human CD8 memory T cell subsets. A UMI-labeled 5' RACE approach was the method that produced the TCR beta libraries. Reanalyzing the 5' RACE reads, TCRdb keeps one entry per CDR3 protein, without DNA. In all, the sample yields several thousand distinct CDR3 sequences. Germline CDR1 SNHLY, CDR2 FYNNEI. This CDR3 spans 13 amino acids. The sequence derives from a human donor in good health. Sequenced sample: CD8+ T cells from PBMCs. V and J are TRBV2 and TRBJ1-1; TCRdb designates TRBD1, a call that cannot be tested without DNA. The CDR3 here is CASGLTGETEAFF.